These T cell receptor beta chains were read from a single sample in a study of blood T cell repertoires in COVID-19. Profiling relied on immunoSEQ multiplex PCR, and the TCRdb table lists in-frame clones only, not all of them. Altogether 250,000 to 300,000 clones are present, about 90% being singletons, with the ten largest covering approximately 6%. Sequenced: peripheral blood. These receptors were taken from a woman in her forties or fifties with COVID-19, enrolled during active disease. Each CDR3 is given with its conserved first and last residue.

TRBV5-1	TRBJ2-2	CASSYSVNTGELFF
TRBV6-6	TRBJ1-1	CASSPPQGTSPRAAFF
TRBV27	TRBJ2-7	CASSLTGTGFSRLPYEQYF
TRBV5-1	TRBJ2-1	CASSLGQFRTDGQFF
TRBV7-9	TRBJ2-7	CASSSTGGYEQYF
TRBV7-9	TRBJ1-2	CASSLEARGGRGYGYTF
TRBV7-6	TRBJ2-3	CASSPRLAGADTDTQYF
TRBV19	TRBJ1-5	CASSKGQMGYQPQHF
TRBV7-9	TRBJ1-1	CASSSRTGLMNTEAFF
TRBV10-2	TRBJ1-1	CASSGSGLQRAFF
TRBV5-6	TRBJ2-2	CASSLGTGTSRTGELFF
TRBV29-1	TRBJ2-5	CSVEGDRGHRETQYF
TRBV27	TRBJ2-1	CASSLGRGEQFF
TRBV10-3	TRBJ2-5	CAIGEGEETQYF
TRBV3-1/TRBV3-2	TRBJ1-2	CASSHPGGDYGYTF
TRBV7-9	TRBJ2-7	CASSLGHFYEQYF
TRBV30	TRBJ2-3	CAWGLRTDTQYF
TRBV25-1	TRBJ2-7	CASSDPSGTVYEQYF
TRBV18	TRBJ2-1	CASSPLVLGSSNEQFF
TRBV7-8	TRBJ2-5	CASSLLPGETQYF
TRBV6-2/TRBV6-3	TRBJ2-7	CASSSRLAGGAYEQYF
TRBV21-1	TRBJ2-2	CASSSDPGQGAVVAGNGELFF
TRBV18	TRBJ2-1	CASSPTLAGGPNEQFF
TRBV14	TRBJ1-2	CASSLLKGAANYGYTF
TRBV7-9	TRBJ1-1	CASSLGGRGAEAFF
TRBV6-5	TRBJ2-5	CASQGVHETQYF
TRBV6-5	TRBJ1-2	CASRPRTASPDTF
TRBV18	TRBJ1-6	CASSQDRDNSPLHF
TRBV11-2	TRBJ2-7	CASSFQFEQYF
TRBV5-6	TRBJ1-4	CASSSPGGRRGANEKLFF
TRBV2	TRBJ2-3	CASSEGWGLAGGTTDTQYF
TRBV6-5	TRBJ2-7	CASRRAEFYEQYF
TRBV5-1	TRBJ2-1	CASSSGTSGNYYNEQFF
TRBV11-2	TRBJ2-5	CASSQRTGREETQYF
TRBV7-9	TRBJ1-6	CASSTYQGQGRTRSPLHF
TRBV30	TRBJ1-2	CAWSQAAGGYTF
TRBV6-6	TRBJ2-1	CASTLTREMGEQFF
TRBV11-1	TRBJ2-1	CASSPRVGAYEQFF
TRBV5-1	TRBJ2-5	CASSRGTSGRGGYQETQYF
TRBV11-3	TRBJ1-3	CASSARQGKGENTIYF
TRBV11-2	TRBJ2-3	CASSWGASGSPDTQYF
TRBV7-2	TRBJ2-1	CASSLAPFLTRGTDYSNNEQFF
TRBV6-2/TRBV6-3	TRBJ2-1	CASSPGTSKRQFF
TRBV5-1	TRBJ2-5	CASSNSGSPFKETQYF
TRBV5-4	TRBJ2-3	CASIEQREGTDTQYF
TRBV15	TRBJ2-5	CATSRTSGIRETQYF
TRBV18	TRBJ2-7	CASSPTAGGLYEQYF
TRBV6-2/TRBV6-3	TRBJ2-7	CASSRRDAVVEQYF
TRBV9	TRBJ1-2	CASSVGQLNYGYTF
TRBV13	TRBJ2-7	CASSPRTSGPYEQYF
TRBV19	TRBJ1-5	CASRLGTGGSQPQHF
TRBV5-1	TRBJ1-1	CASSLGGRGLSTEAFF
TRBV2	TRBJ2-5	CASQAGGRETQYF
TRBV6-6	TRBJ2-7	CASSPTGAYEQYF
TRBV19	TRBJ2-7	CASSMGGLAGDEQYF
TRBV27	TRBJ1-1	CASSLGAANTEAFF
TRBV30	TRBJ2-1	CAWSVRLLAGGYNEQFF